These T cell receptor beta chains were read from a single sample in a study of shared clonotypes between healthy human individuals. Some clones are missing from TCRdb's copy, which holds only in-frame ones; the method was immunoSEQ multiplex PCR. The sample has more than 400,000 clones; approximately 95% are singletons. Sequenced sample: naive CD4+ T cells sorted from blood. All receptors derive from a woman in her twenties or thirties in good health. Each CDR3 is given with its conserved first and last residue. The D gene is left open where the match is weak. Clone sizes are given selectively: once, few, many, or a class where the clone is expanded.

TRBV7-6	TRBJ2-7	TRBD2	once	CASSLASGRKHYEQYF	TGTGCCAGCAGCTTAGCTAGCGGGAGGAAACACTACGAGCAGTACTTC
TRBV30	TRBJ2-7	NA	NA	CAWVPKGVGSYEQYF	TGTGCCTGGGTCCCCAAGGGGGTGGGCTCCTACGAGCAGTACTTC
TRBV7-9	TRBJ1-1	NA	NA	CASSSQGMNTEAFF	TGTGCCAGCAGCTCCCAGGGTATGAACACTGAAGCTTTCTTT
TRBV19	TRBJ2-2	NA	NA	CASSIWVPGELFF	TGTGCCAGTAGTATCTGGGTCCCCGGGGAGCTGTTTTTT
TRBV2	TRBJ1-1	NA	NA	CASSDQGNTEAFF	TGTGCCAGCAGTGACCAGGGAAACACTGAAGCTTTCTTT
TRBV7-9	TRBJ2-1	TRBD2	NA	CASSKLAGGEEQFF	TGTGCCAGCAGCAAACTAGCGGGAGGGGAAGAGCAGTTCTTC
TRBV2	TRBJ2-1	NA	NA	CATGNRFF	TGTGCCACCGGGAATAGGTTCTTC
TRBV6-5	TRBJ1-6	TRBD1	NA	CASSYLQGDSPLHF	TGTGCCAGCAGTTATTTGCAGGGGGATTCACCCCTCCACTTT
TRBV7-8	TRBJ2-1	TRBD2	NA	CASRLDRVAGDPNEQFF	TGTGCCAGCAGGTTAGATAGGGTAGCGGGAGACCCCAATGAGCAGTTCTTC
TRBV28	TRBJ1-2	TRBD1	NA	CASSPGQGFGYTF	TGTGCCAGCAGTCCGGGACAGGGTTTTGGCTACACCTTC
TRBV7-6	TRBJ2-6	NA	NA	CASSFSPYGGSSSGANVLTF	TGTGCCAGCAGCTTTTCCCCGTATGGGGGCTCCAGCTCTGGGGCCAACGTCCTGACTTTC
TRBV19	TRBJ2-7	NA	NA	CASSPQGGKSEQYF	TGTGCCAGTAGTCCTCAGGGGGGCAAGAGCGAGCAGTACTTC
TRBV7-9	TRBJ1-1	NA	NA	CASSLGTRRDMNTEAFF	TGTGCCAGCAGCTTAGGGACGAGGCGGGACATGAACACTGAAGCTTTCTTT
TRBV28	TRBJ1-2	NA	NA	CASSRRGRGDGYTF	TGTGCCAGCAGCCGCCGGGGAAGGGGTGATGGCTACACCTTC
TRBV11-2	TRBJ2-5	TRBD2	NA	CASSISGPTSGKGKTQYF	TGTGCCAGCAGCATCTCTGGCCCCACTAGCGGGAAGGGGAAGACCCAGTACTTC
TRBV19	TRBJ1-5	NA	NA	CASSPPRTVYQPQHF	TGTGCCAGTAGCCCCCCCCGGACAGTTTATCAGCCCCAGCATTTT
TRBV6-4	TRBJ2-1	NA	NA	CASASSYNEQFF	TGTGCCAGCGCAAGCTCCTACAATGAGCAGTTCTTC
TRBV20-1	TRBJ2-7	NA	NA	CSATGEGEQYF	TGCAGTGCAACAGGGGAGGGCGAGCAGTACTTC
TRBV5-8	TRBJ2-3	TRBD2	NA	CASSSGTSAIPSTDTQYF	TGTGCCAGCAGCTCCGGGACTAGCGCCATCCCTAGCACAGATACGCAGTATTTT
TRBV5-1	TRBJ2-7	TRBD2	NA	CASSLLAGDPLYEQYF	TGCGCCAGCAGCTTACTAGCGGGAGACCCACTTTACGAGCAGTACTTC
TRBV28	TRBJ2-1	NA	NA	CASSILQRNEQFF	TGTGCCAGCAGTATCCTCCAGAGGAATGAGCAGTTCTTC
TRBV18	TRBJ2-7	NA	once	CASSNPDGAYEQYF	TGTGCCAGCTCTAACCCGGACGGGGCCTACGAGCAGTACTTC
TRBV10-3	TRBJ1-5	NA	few	CAISEGTDQPQHF	TGTGCCATCAGTGAGGGAACCGATCAGCCCCAGCATTTT
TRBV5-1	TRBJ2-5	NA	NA	CASCPAGTQTQYF	TGCGCCAGCTGCCCCGCCGGGACGCAGACCCAGTACTTC
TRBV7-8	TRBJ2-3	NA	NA	CASSLLSRSDTQYF	TGTGCCAGCAGCTTGTTGTCTAGATCAGATACGCAGTATTTT
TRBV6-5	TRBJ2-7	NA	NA	CASSYAKKAYEQYF	TGTGCCAGCAGTTACGCTAAGAAAGCCTACGAGCAGTACTTC
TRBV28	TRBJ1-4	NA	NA	CASSPLLGSNEKLFF	TGTGCCAGCAGTCCCCTGCTGGGATCTAATGAAAAACTGTTTTTT